The 3 T cell receptor beta chains given below trace back to one sample, sequenced in a study of Ad26.COV2.S vaccination and SARS-CoV-2 variants. Profiling relied on immunoSEQ multiplex PCR, and the TCRdb table lists in-frame clones only, not all of them. The sample has about 680,000 clones, around 89% seen once. Indicated treatment: some 19 received Ad26.COV2.S at low or high dose, single or two shots; roughly five received placebo; per-sample allocation not given. After the first vaccine or placebo injection, samples were drawn on day 63. The sequenced sample was peripheral blood, obtained in a trial of Ad26.COV2.S vaccine versus placebo. The source is a person between 18 and 65 years old who received the Ad26.COV2.S COVID-19 vaccine or a placebo.

The chain employs TRBV4-2 and TRBJ2-1, with 10 bases fitting TRBD1. The germline V gene encodes CDR1 LGHNA and CDR2 YNFKEQ. The CDR3 has 16 residues. V shed 1 base, J shed 7 bases, and the junction held 7 bases outside the gene matches. As DNA, the CDR3 is TGTGCCAGCAGCCAAGGATCCGGGACAGGGGTTAATGAGCAGTTCTTC. Residues: CASSQGSGTGVNEQFF.

This clone was seen once. This sequence joins TRBV24-1 and TRBJ2-1; 11 bases map to TRBD2. The germline V gene encodes CDR1 KGHDR and CDR2 SFDVKD. With 4 bases clipped from V and 7 bases from J, the junction kept 14 bases outside the gene matches. This CDR3 comprises 18 residues. CDR3 sequence reads: CATSDGIRKTSGSNEQFF. Written as DNA, the CDR3 is TGTGCCACCAGTGACGGCATTCGGAAAACTAGCGGGAGTAATGAGCAGTTCTTC.

A note on this clone: The same CDR3 also results from other DNA sequences found in this sample. This chain connects TRBV5-1 to TRBJ2-2; no clear D gene. Trimming took 0 bases from V and 1 from J, leaving 7 bases between them. CDR3 size: 15 residues. Germline V gene sequence: CDR1 SGHRS, CDR2 YFSETQ. The CDR3 nucleotides read TGCGCCAGCAGCTTGGTTCAGCGGAACACCGGGGAGCTGTTTTTT. It specifies CASSLVQRNTGELFF.